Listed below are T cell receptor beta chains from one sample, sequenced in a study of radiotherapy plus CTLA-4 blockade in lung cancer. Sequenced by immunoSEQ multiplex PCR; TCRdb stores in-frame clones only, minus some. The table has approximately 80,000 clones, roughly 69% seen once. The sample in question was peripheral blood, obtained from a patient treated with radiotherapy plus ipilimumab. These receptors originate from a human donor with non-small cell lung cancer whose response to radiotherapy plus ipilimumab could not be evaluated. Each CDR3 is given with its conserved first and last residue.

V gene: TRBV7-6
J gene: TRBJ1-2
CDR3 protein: CASSPGTGLGYTF

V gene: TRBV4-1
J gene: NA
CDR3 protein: CASSQDRIFSGHRYEQYF

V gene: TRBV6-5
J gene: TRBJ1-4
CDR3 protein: CASSEGAFREKLFF

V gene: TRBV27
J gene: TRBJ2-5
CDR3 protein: CASSLLAGVQETQYF

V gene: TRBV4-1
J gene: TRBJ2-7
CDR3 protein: CASSHSGGGSYEQYF

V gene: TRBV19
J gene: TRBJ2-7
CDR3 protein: CASSGTGTYEQYF

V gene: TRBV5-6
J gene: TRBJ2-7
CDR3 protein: CASGARPSSYEQYF

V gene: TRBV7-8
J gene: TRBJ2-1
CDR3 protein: CASSLVSGGHNEQFF

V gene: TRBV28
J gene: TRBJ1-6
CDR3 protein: CASRKTESPLHF

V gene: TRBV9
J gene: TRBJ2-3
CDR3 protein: CASSVVSGGDTQYF

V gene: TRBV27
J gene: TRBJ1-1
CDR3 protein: CASSGGFSRSTEAFF

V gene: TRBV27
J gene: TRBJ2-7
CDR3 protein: CASSPGLAPEQYF

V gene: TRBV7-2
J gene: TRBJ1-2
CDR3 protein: CASSLQTDSYGYTF

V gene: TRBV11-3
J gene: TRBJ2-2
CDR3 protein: CASSSFLFMGTGGDTGELFF

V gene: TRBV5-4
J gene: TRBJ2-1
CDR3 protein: CASSPSRLAGGGSSYNEQFF

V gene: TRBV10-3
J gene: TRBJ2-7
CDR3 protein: CAISGSGTSSYEQYF

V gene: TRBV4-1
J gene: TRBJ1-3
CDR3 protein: CASSQAGAGNTIYF

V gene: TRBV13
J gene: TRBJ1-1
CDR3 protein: CASSLVKSPNTEAFF

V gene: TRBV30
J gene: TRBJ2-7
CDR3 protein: CAWGTGVSYEQYF

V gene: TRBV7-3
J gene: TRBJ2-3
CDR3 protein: CASSLTRSTDTQYF

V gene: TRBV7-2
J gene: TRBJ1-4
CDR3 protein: CASSLQGTNEKLFF

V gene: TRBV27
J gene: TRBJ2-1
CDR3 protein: CASSLWARGSYNEQFF

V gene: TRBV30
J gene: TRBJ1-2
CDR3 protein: CAWSALTGGANYGYTF

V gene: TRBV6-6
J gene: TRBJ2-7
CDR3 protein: CASSYPGTSGKSSF

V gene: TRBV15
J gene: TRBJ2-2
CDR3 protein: CATSREKVRDSDTGELFF

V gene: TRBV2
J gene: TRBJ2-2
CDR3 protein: CASRRLAAITGELFF

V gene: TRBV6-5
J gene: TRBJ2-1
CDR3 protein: CASSYSAADRAPEQFF

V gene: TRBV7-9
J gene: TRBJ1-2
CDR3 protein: CASSYVVGSEGYGYTF